This T cell receptor beta chain was found in a study of shared clonotypes between healthy human individuals. The overall study: The plates for each donor numbered three CD4 naive, three CD4 memory, two CD8 naive and one CD8 memory.

This CDR3 comprises 14 residues. CDR1 is PRHDT, CDR2 FYEKMQ, per germline (reference sequence). V was clipped by 1 base and J by 5 bases, with 11 bases between them. The assay was run at deep level. Profiling relied on immunoSEQ multiplex PCR, and the TCRdb table lists in-frame clones only, not all of them. The sample lists about 2.3 million clones, just under 95% occurring once. V gene TRBV13 combines with J gene TRBJ1-1; D may be TRBD1 (5 bases). Input material: naive CD4+ T cells from PBMCs. Stated subset: CD45RA+ positively selected. The sequence was collected from a man between 18 and 29 years old in good health. Some clones in this sample may be carry-over from other donors' samples. The DNA of the CDR3 is TGTGCCAGCAGCTTAGTGAGGGGAGGGACTGAAGCTTTCTTT. This translates into CASSLVRGGTEAFF.